The rows below give T cell receptor beta chains drawn from one sample of a study of blood T cell repertoires in COVID-19. Assay: immunoSEQ multiplex PCR; the TCRdb copy retains only in-frame clones and omits some. The table lists around 94,000 clones, 91% of them singletons. What was sequenced was peripheral blood. These receptors all stem from a man between 18 and 35 years old with acute or convalescent COVID-19. Each CDR3 is given with its conserved first and last residue. The order of the fields is D gene, clone size, J gene, V gene, CDR3 protein, CDR3 DNA. The D gene is left open where the match is weak. A clone size is listed for some rows: how often the clone was seen (once, few, many), or a class if it is expanded.

. | . | TRBJ2-7 | TRBV24-1 | CATSALYEQYF | TGTGCCACCAGTGCCCTCTACGAGCAGTACTTC
TRBD1 | few | TRBJ2-5 | TRBV7-9 | CASSGRDSLKSQYF | TGTGCCAGCAGCGGCCGGGACAGCCTCAAGAGCCAGTACTTC
TRBD2 | . | TRBJ2-2 | TRBV9 | CASKLAGGSTGELFF | TGTGCCAGCAAGCTAGCGGGTGGGTCGACCGGGGAGCTGTTTTTT
. | . | TRBJ1-3 | TRBV5-1 | CASSLDRPVDTIYF | TGCGCCAGCAGCTTGGACAGGCCGGTGGACACCATATATTTT
. | . | TRBJ1-4 | TRBV5-1 | CASSIQGGVGSEKLFF | TGCGCCAGCAGCATCCAGGGAGGAGTAGGGAGTGAAAAACTGTTTTTT
TRBD1 | . | TRBJ2-7 | TRBV6-6 | CASSYRQGFDEQYF | TGTGCCAGCAGTTACCGACAGGGGTTCGACGAGCAGTACTTC
. | . | TRBJ2-2 | TRBV11-3 | CASSLDSGATGELFF | TGTGCCAGCAGCTTAGATTCAGGGGCCACCGGGGAGCTGTTTTTT
TRBD1 | . | TRBJ1-1 | TRBV6-5 | CASSYSDRGTEAFF | TGTGCCAGCAGTTACTCCGACAGGGGCACTGAAGCTTTCTTT
. | . | TRBJ1-1 | TRBV2 | CASSELGLRNTEAFF | TGTGCCAGCAGTGAGCTGGGGCTGAGGAACACTGAAGCTTTCTTT
TRBD1 | . | TRBJ2-5 | TRBV27 | CASSLGQGSFETQYF | TGTGCCAGCAGTTTGGGACAGGGCAGTTTCGAGACCCAGTACTTC
TRBD1 | . | TRBJ1-1 | TRBV19 | CASSMDTDRVGAEAFF | TGTGCCAGTAGTATGGACACGGACAGGGTAGGGGCTGAAGCTTTCTTT
. | . | TRBJ1-3 | TRBV9 | CASNPQVSGNTIYF | TGTGCCAGCAACCCACAGGTCTCTGGAAACACCATATATTTT
TRBD1 | . | TRBJ1-2 | TRBV14 | CASSQTGGYGYTF | TGTGCCAGCAGCCAAACAGGGGGCTATGGCTACACCTTC
. | . | TRBJ2-3 | TRBV6-2/TRBV6-3 | CASSPPIAYTQYF | TGTGCCAGCAGTCCACCTATCGCATATACGCAGTATTTT
TRBD1 | . | TRBJ1-1 | TRBV5-1 | CASSRGQGDTEAFF | TGCGCCAGCAGCAGGGGACAGGGGGACACTGAAGCTTTCTTT
. | . | TRBJ2-7 | TRBV6-6 | CASSSSGGRGSYEQYF | TGTGCCAGCAGTTCCTCCGGGGGTCGGGGTTCCTACGAGCAGTACTTC
. | . | TRBJ1-6 | TRBV18 | CASSPRGRFHNSPLHF | TGTGCCAGCTCACCACGAGGGAGATTCCATAATTCACCCCTCCACTTT
. | few | TRBJ2-7 | TRBV6-5 | CASSSRGSLSSYEQYF | TGTGCCAGCAGTTCAAGAGGGTCTCTTAGCTCCTACGAGCAGTACTTC
TRBD2 | . | TRBJ2-1 | TRBV20-1 | CSASLRSGRADNEQFF | TGCAGTGCTAGTTTGCGGTCCGGGAGGGCCGACAATGAGCAGTTCTTC
TRBD1 | . | TRBJ1-1 | TRBV5-1 | CASSPGWGLAQGLNTEAFF | TGCGCCAGCAGCCCGGGATGGGGCCTCGCACAGGGGTTGAACACTGAAGCTTTCTTT
. | . | TRBJ2-1 | TRBV11-3 | CASSLGLGGFNEQFF | TGTGCCAGCAGCTTAGGACTAGGCGGGTTCAATGAGCAGTTCTTC
. | . | TRBJ1-2 | TRBV9 | CASSVDQYGYTF | TGTGCCAGCAGCGTAGACCAGTATGGCTACACCTTC
. | . | TRBJ2-4 | TRBV6-6 | CASSYGTAKNIQYF | TGTGCCAGCAGTTACGGCACGGCCAAAAACATTCAGTACTTC
. | . | TRBJ2-7 | TRBV24-1 | CATSHPRGGIRDKLYF | TGTGCCACCAGTCACCCGAGGGGGGGAATCCGGGACAAGCTGTACTTC
TRBD2 | . | TRBJ2-2 | TRBV7-9 | CASSLAGTSDTGELFF | TGTGCCAGCAGCTTGGCAGGGACTAGCGACACCGGGGAGCTGTTTTTT
. | . | TRBJ1-2 | TRBV24-1 | CATSDPRVVKTDGGYTF | TGTGCCACCAGTGACCCCCGGGTTGTGAAGACCGACGGGGGCTACACCTTC
TRBD1 | once | TRBJ2-7 | TRBV4-1 | CASSQETTGGLDEQYF | TGCGCCAGCAGCCAAGAAACCACAGGGGGTCTAGACGAGCAGTACTTC
TRBD2 | . | TRBJ2-1 | TRBV30 | CAWSVPGLAGEFGEQFF | TGTGCCTGGAGTGTACCCGGCCTAGCGGGAGAATTTGGGGAGCAGTTCTTC
TRBD1 | . | TRBJ2-3 | TRBV5-1 | CASSLTADRGFTDTQYF | TGCGCCAGCAGCTTGACCGCGGACAGGGGCTTCACAGATACGCAGTATTTT
TRBD1 | . | TRBJ2-7 | TRBV30 | CAWSVRATGGRYEQYF | TGTGCCTGGAGTGTACGGGCAACAGGGGGCAGATACGAGCAGTACTTC
. | . | TRBJ2-7 | TRBV2 | CATFRIKLNEQYF | TGTGCCACGTTTCGGATTAAACTAAACGAGCAGTACTTC
TRBD1 | . | TRBJ2-2 | TRBV11-2 | CASSLVPIQGAPTGELFF | TGTGCCAGCAGCTTAGTCCCTATACAGGGGGCGCCCACCGGGGAGCTGTTTTTT
. | . | TRBJ1-4 | TRBV5-1 | CASSLDQGGANEKLFF | TGCGCCAGCAGCTTGGACCAGGGTGGTGCTAATGAAAAACTGTTTTTT
TRBD1 | . | TRBJ2-7 | TRBV19 | CASRYSGQNYEQYF | TGTGCCAGTAGGTATTCGGGACAGAACTACGAGCAGTACTTC
TRBD2 | . | TRBJ2-2 | TRBV6-5 | CASSSSSGGAAGELFF | TGTGCCAGCAGTTCCTCTAGCGGGGGGGCCGCCGGGGAGCTGTTTTTT
. | once | TRBJ1-2 | TRBV5-4 | CASSFSIVRAGYTF | TGTGCCAGCAGCTTTAGTATTGTCCGCGCGGGCTACACCTTC
. | . | TRBJ1-1 | TRBV11-2 | CASSLDQRALDTEAFF | TGTGCCAGCAGCTTAGATCAGCGGGCCCTGGACACTGAAGCTTTCTTT
. | . | TRBJ2-6 | TRBV6-6 | CASSYQGPGANVLTF | TGTGCCAGCAGTTATCAGGGCCCTGGGGCCAACGTCCTGACTTTC
. | once | TRBJ1-3 | TRBV18 | CASSPPRSTATYSGNTIYF | TGTGCCAGCTCACCACCGAGGTCGACCGCCACTTACTCTGGAAACACCATATATTTT
. | . | TRBJ1-5 | TRBV6-5 | CASSPGGHNNQPQHF | TGTGCCAGCAGTCCGGGGGGTCATAACAATCAGCCCCAGCATTTT
TRBD1 | . | TRBJ2-2 | TRBV24-1 | CATSDRQGLDTGELFF | TGTGCCACCAGTGACCGACAGGGATTGGACACCGGGGAGCTGTTTTTT
TRBD1 | . | TRBJ1-1 | TRBV2 | CARTSGTGNTEAFF | TGTGCCAGAACCTCCGGGACAGGGAACACTGAAGCTTTCTTT
. | . | TRBJ2-1 | TRBV13 | CASSLATGSSSGQGHGSQRFF | .
. | . | TRBJ1-5 | TRBV6-1 | CASSETGNQPQHF | TGTGCCAGCAGTGAAACAGGCAATCAGCCCCAGCATTTT
. | . | TRBJ1-5 | TRBV19 | CASSISGAKYSNQPQHF | TGTGCCAGTAGTATTTCAGGGGCCAAGTATAGCAATCAGCCCCAGCATTTT
. | . | TRBJ1-2 | TRBV5-1 | CASSLEGPSGGYTF | TGCGCCAGCAGCTTGGAGGGGCCGTCTGGCGGCTACACCTTC
TRBD2 | . | TRBJ2-3 | TRBV5-5 | CASSPPSGGAADTQYF | TGTGCCAGCAGCCCGCCTAGCGGGGGGGCGGCGGATACGCAGTATTTT
TRBD1 | . | TRBJ1-5 | TRBV19 | CASKGQIYSNQPQHF | TGTGCCAGTAAGGGACAGATTTATAGCAATCAGCCCCAGCATTTT
TRBD1 | few | TRBJ1-2 | TRBV6-5 | CASTQDRVAYGYTF | TGTGCCAGCACTCAGGACAGGGTAGCCTATGGCTACACCTTC
. | . | TRBJ1-4 | TRBV6-5 | CASRKKGTPNEKLFF | TGTGCCAGCCGAAAGAAGGGGACTCCTAATGAAAAACTGTTTTTT
TRBD1 | . | TRBJ2-7 | TRBV9 | CASSAGTGSSYEQYF | TGTGCCAGCAGCGCTGGGACAGGGAGCTCCTACGAGCAGTACTTC
TRBD1 | once | TRBJ2-1 | TRBV11-3 | CASSLALGDSAYNEQFF | TGTGCCAGCAGCTTAGCCCTTGGGGACAGTGCTTACAATGAGCAGTTCTTC
TRBD1 | . | TRBJ2-7 | TRBV5-1 | CASSLLTGGAGAYEQYF | TGCGCCAGCAGCCTCTTGACAGGGGGCGCTGGGGCCTACGAGCAGTACTTC
. | . | TRBJ1-4 | TRBV5-1 | CASSLEGVGKLFF | TGCGCCAGCAGCTTGGAAGGGGTCGGAAAACTGTTTTTT
TRBD1 | . | TRBJ1-1 | TRBV3-1/TRBV3-2 | CASSQTTGGTEAFF | TGTGCCAGCAGCCAGACGACAGGGGGGACTGAAGCTTTCTTT